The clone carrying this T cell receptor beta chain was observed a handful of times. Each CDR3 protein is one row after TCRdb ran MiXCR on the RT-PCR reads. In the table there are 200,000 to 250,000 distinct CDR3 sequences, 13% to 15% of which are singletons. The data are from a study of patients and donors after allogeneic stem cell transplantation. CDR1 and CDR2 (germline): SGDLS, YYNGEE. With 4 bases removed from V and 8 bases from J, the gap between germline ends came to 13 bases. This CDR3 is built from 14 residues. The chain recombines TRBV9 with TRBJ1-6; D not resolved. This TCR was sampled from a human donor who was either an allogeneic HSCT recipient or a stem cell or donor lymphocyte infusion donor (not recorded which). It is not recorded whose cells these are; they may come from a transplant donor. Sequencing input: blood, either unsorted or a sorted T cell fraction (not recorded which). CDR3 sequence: CASSSSLWDSPLHF. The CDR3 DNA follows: TGTGCCAGCAGCTCGTCATTATGGGATTCACCCCTCCACTTT.